Below are 15 T cell receptor beta chains sequenced from a single sample in a study of OX40 agonist ivuxolimab in advanced cancers. Using immunoSEQ multiplex PCR, the repertoire was profiled, and TCRdb retains in-frame clones only, with some absent. The repertoire holds 50,000 to 75,000 clones, with 75% to 90% as singletons. Sequences were derived from CD4+ or CD8+ T cells sorted from blood, sampled in a trial of the OX40 agonist ivuxolimab. Source of these receptors: an adult with an advanced solid tumor such as melanoma, head and neck, liver or kidney cancer.

V and J are TRBV7-8 and TRBJ1-6; TRBD1 might be the D (6 bases). The V end was cut by 5 bases, the J end by 14 bases, with 19 bases between. Germline V gives CDR1 SGHVS, CDR2 FQNEAQ. This CDR3 has 14 amino acids. The CDR3 loop reads CASSKTRDIGALHF. In nucleotides, the CDR3 is TGTGCCAGCAGCAAAACACGGGACATAGGTGCCCTCCACTTT.

This clone was recorded only once. The chain employs TRBV10-1 and TRBJ2-2, with TRBD1 identical over 7 bases. V was clipped by 0 bases and J by 4 bases; unmatched bases: 8. The V gene's germline CDR1 is WNHNN and CDR2 SYGVQD (reference sequence). CDR3 size: 17 residues. The CDR3 spells CASSESRGTALTGELFF. The CDR3 nucleotides are TGCGCCAGCAGTGAGTCGAGAGGGACAGCCCTCACCGGGGAGCTGTTTTTT.

The chain combines TRBV6-5 with TRBJ1-6; weak D call: TRBD1 (6 bases). CDR1 and CDR2 (germline): MNHEY, SVGAGI. The V gene lost 2 bases and the J gene lost 6 bases, with 14 bases spanning the gap. The CDR3 has 16 amino acids. CDR3 loop: CASSYLQGLGNSPLHF. CDR3 sequence (DNA): TGTGCCAGCAGTTACCTACAGGGTTTGGGTAATTCACCCCTCCACTTT.

The chain carries TRBV9 and TRBJ2-2, with D possibly matching TRBD2 (5 bases). Trimming removed 0 bases from V and 0 bases from J, with 6 bases in between. Germline V lookup: CDR1 SGDLS, CDR2 YYNGEE. This CDR3 comprises 15 residues. The CDR3 region has the DNA TGTGCCAGCAGCGTAGGGACTCCGAACACCGGGGAGCTGTTTTTT. It codes for CASSVGTPNTGELFF.

This chain connects TRBV28 to TRBJ2-7, with 10 bases identical to TRBD1. Germline V gene sequence: CDR1 MDHEN, CDR2 SYDVKM. After removal of 10 bases from V and 4 bases from J, the junction contained 10 bases not matched to a gene. The CDR3 has 14 residues. CDR3 DNA sequence: TGTGCCACTAACCGGGACAGGGGTTGGTACGAGCAGTACTTC. This gives the protein CATNRDRGWYEQYF.

The J gene is TRBJ2-7, the V gene TRBV6-1, with D unresolved. Germline V gene lookup returns CDR1 MNHNS and CDR2 SASEGT. The CDR3 totals 15 residues. V lost 1 base, J lost 0 bases, and 10 bases lay in between. The chain's CDR3 is CASSEGQADSYEQYF. The CDR3 DNA follows: TGTGCCAGCAGTGAAGGGCAGGCCGACTCCTACGAGCAGTACTTC.

The genes are TRBV7-2 and TRBJ1-1, with unresolved D. Trimming removed 4 bases at V and 4 bases at J, with 16 bases between. The germline V gene encodes CDR1 SGHTA and CDR2 FQGNSA. The CDR3 spans 15 residues. CDR3: CASSSTPGSVTEAFF. The CDR3 DNA reads as TGTGCCAGCAGCTCCACGCCGGGGTCCGTCACTGAAGCTTTCTTT.

As to this clone: Other DNA sequences in the same sample also yield this CDR3. The gene calls are TRBV18 and TRBJ2-2; D not resolved. V was cut by 0 bases and J by 7 bases, with 0 bases left in between. The CDR3 length is 11 residues. Germline V gene data show CDR1 as KGHSH and CDR2 as LQKENI. The DNA for the CDR3 is TGTGCCAGCTCACCACCCGGGGAGCTGTTTTTT. This codes for CASSPPGELFF.

Here the CDR3 DNA reads TGCGCCAGCAGCCAAGATTCTCGGATCGCGCTCAAGTTCTTC. Encoded protein: CASSQDSRIALKFF. This chain links TRBV4-3 with TRBJ2-1, with no clear D. Germline lookup yields CDR1 LGHNA and CDR2 YSLEER. The CDR3 loop spans 14 amino acids. V shed 0 bases and J shed 14 bases, with 17 bases lying between them.

This clone was recorded once. The rearrangement uses TRBV11-2 and TRBJ2-1; 10 bases align to TRBD2. The germline V gene has CDR1 SGHAT and CDR2 FQNNGV. Germline trimming cut 1 base from V and 10 bases from J; bases unmatched to any gene: 7. The CDR3 runs 15 residues. This chain's CDR3 is CASSLASAGGGEQFF. CDR3 coding DNA: TGTGCCAGCAGCTTAGCCTCAGCGGGAGGGGGGGAGCAGTTCTTC. Looking up the rest from reference TRBV11-2 and TRBJ2-1 gives the full variable domain: EAGVAQSPRYKIIEKRQSVAFWCNPISGHATLYWYQQILGQGPKLLIQFQNNGVVDDSQLPKDRFSAERLKGVDSTLKIQPAKLEDSAVYLCASSLASAGGGEQFFGPGTRLTVL.

This clone was seen a single time. V and J are TRBV6-5 and TRBJ2-7; 8 nucleotides align to TRBD2. CDR1 is MNHEY and CDR2 is SVGAGI in the germline V gene. V gave up 1 base and J gave up 6 bases; unmatched junction bases: 8. This CDR3 contains 15 residues. The CDR3 loop is CASSYLGTSLREQYF. CDR3 bases: TGTGCCAGCAGTTACTTAGGGACTAGTCTTCGCGAGCAGTACTTC.

In DNA form, the CDR3 reads TGTGCCAGCAGCCATTTTCAACTCCAGGGAGGGGGAAAATACGAGCAGTACTTC. This gives the protein CASSHFQLQGGGKYEQYF. The chain couples TRBV16 to TRBJ2-7, with D possibly TRBD2 on 7 matching bases. Germline V gene sequence: CDR1 KGHSY, CDR2 FQNENV. V was trimmed by 3 bases and J by 4 bases, leaving 25 bases between them. The CDR3 consists of 18 residues.

This clone was detected only once. The J gene is TRBJ1-3, the V gene TRBV28, with no clear D. The V end lost 6 bases, the J end lost 1 base, and 13 bases lay between the germline ends. Germline V gene sequence: CDR1 MDHEN, CDR2 SYDVKM. The CDR3 totals 15 residues. DNA of the CDR3: TGTGCCAGCAGGGGTGGAGGCCTTTCTGGAAACACCATATATTTT. This sequence encodes CASRGGGLSGNTIYF.

This chain links TRBV5-1 with TRBJ2-3, with TRBD2 matching over 10 bases. This CDR3 spans 19 amino acids. Germline V gene lookup returns CDR1 SGHRS and CDR2 YFSETQ. V shed 0 bases, J shed 2 bases, and the junction held 12 bases outside the gene matches. The DNA of the CDR3 is TGCGCCAGCAGCTTGGCGGGGCAACTAGCGGGGCCTCCCACAGATACGCAGTATTTT. Translating it yields CASSLAGQLAGPPTDTQYF.

CDR3 coding DNA: TGCGCCAGCAGTGAGTCAAGGGGGCGCGGGAGCGAGCAGTACTTC. Translated: CASSESRGRGSEQYF. The chain combines TRBV10-2 with TRBJ2-7; D might be TRBD1 or TRBD2, each matching 7 bases. The CDR3 loop spans 15 amino acids. The V end was cut by 0 bases, the J end by 6 bases, with 15 bases between. The germline CDR1 and CDR2 sequences are WSHSY and SAAADI.